Listed here are 25 T cell receptor beta chains from one sample, sequenced in a study of blood T cell repertoires in COVID-19. Profiled with immunoSEQ multiplex PCR; TCRdb holds only in-frame clones, not every one. Of tens of thousands of clones listed, roughly 85% are singletons. The sample comprised peripheral blood. The receptors shown here come from a human donor in a cohort sampled during active COVID-19.

The V and J genes are TRBV13 and TRBJ2-3; 11 bases agree with TRBD2. V was pared by 5 bases and J by 6 bases, with 19 bases of the junction left unmatched. Looked up from germline, CDR1 is PRHDT and CDR2 is FYEKMQ (reference sequence). The CDR3 covers 19 residues. The CDR3 DNA follows: TGTGCCAGCAGCCAGACCGGCGGGACTAGCGGACGCCTGGGGGATACGCAGTATTTT. Amino acids: CASSQTGGTSGRLGDTQYF. The whole variable domain, remainder taken from reference TRBV13 and TRBJ2-3, is AAGVIQSPRHLIKEKRETATLKCYPIPRHDTVYWYQQGPGQDPQFLISFYEKMQSDKGSIPDRFSAQQFSDYHSELNMSSLELGDSALYFCASSQTGGTSGRLGDTQYFGPGTRLTVL.

This sequence joins TRBV9 and TRBJ2-1; TRBD1 matches 9 bases. Unmatched junction bases numbered 7, after V lost 3 bases and J lost 3 bases. The CDR3 contains 16 residues. Per germline, CDR1 SGDLS and CDR2 YYNGEE. CDR3 residues: CASSGPRDRVYNEQFF. The CDR3 nucleotides read TGTGCCAGCAGCGGCCCCCGGGACAGGGTCTACAATGAGCAGTTCTTC.

The rearrangement joins TRBV10-3 to TRBJ2-1; 7 nucleotides agree with TRBD2. Germline V gene sequence: CDR1 ENHRY, CDR2 SYGVKD. V dropped 6 bases and J dropped 4; count of bases not matched to a gene: 9. The CDR3 runs to 15 residues. The CDR3 reads CAISRSGTKYNEQFF. The CDR3 nucleotides read TGTGCCATCAGCAGAAGCGGGACTAAGTACAATGAGCAGTTCTTC.

The chain carries TRBV4-2 and TRBJ1-1; possibly TRBD1 for D (5 bases). V dropped 1 base and J dropped 1 base, with 10 bases sitting between them. CDR1 is LGHNA, CDR2 YNFKEQ, per germline. The CDR3 is made up of 15 amino acids. CDR3 loop: CASSQGGQGNTEAFF. In DNA form, the CDR3 reads TGTGCCAGCAGCCAAGGCGGCCAGGGGAACACTGAAGCTTTCTTT.

This chain links TRBV7-3 with TRBJ2-2; TRBD2 matches 9 bases. Germline V CDR1 and CDR2: SGHTA, FQGTGA. V lost 5 bases, J lost 4 bases, and 8 bases stayed unmatched. The CDR3 covers 16 residues. The CDR3 coding sequence is TGTGCCAGCAGCCTCCGGGTAGCGGGAGTCACCGGGGAGCTGTTTTTT. Translation gives CASSLRVAGVTGELFF.

V and J are TRBV6-5 and TRBJ2-7; 13 nucleotides line up with TRBD2. The V gene end was trimmed by 5 bases and the J gene end by 5 bases; junction bases not matched to a gene: 3. This CDR3 is built from 14 residues. The V gene's germline CDR1 is MNHEY and CDR2 SVGAGI. Here the CDR3 reads CASSRTSGSNEQYF. CDR3 nucleotides: TGTGCCAGCAGTAGGACTAGCGGGAGTAACGAGCAGTACTTC.

The rearrangement links TRBV7-8 to TRBJ1-5; maybe TRBD1 (6 bases). This CDR3 is 14 amino acids long. Germline CDR1 reads SGHVS; CDR2 reads FQNEAQ. V was shortened by 6 bases and J by 4 bases, with 13 bases between the two germline ends. The CDR3 sequence: CASRIGDTNQPQHF. For the CDR3, the DNA is TGTGCCAGCAGAATTGGGGACACAAATCAGCCCCAGCATTTT. The variable domain in full, completed from reference TRBV7-8 and TRBJ1-5, reads GAGVSQSPRYKVAKRGQDVALRCDPISGHVSLFWYQQALGQGPEFLTYFQNEAQLDKSGLPSDRFFAERPEGSVSTLKIQRTQQEDSAVYLCASRIGDTNQPQHFGDGTRLSIL.

This chain connects TRBV11-3 to TRBJ2-1; 9 bases fit TRBD2. CDR1 and CDR2 (germline): SGHNT, YENEEA. CDR3 length: 16 residues. V lost 3 bases to trimming and J lost 2 bases; unmatched junction nucleotides: 5. CDR3 region: CASSLGGLATYNEQFF. In DNA, the CDR3 is TGTGCCAGCAGCTTGGGAGGACTAGCGACCTACAATGAGCAGTTCTTC. Drawing the rest from reference TRBV11-3 and TRBJ2-1, the complete variable domain is EAGVVQSPRYKIIEKKQPVAFWCNPISGHNTLYWYLQNLGQGPELLIRYENEEAVDDSQLPKDRFSAERLKGVDSTLKIQPAELGDSAVYLCASSLGGLATYNEQFFGPGTRLTVL.

CDR3 sequence (DNA): TGTGCCAGCTCACCACGCGGAAGCGTCGATACGCAGTATTTT. It codes for CASSPRGSVDTQYF. V and J are TRBV18 and TRBJ2-3, with D hard to call. V lost 1 base and J 6 bases, leaving 11 bases between the germline ends. The CDR3 loop spans 14 amino acids. Germline V lookup: CDR1 KGHSH, CDR2 LQKENI.

This clone was picked up one time. The V gene is TRBV18, the J gene TRBJ1-1, with D uncertain. There are 13 residues in the CDR3. The germline CDR1 and CDR2 sequences are KGHSH and LQKENI. V was cut by 3 bases and J by 0 bases, with 5 bases left in between. In nucleotides, the CDR3 is TGTGCCAGCTCACCGCGGGTGAACACTGAAGCTTTCTTT. Translating it yields CASSPRVNTEAFF.

CDR3 loop: CATTRGNSGNTIYF. In nucleotides, the CDR3 is TGTGCCACCACCAGGGGTAACTCTGGAAACACCATATATTTT. The chain carries TRBV19 and TRBJ1-3, with TRBD1 as a possible D gene (6 bases). The CDR3 consists of 14 residues. CDR1 and CDR2 from the germline V gene are LNHDA and SQIVND (reference sequence). Trimming took off 10 bases at V and 0 bases at J, with 13 bases between the two ends.

V usage is TRBV5-6 and J usage is TRBJ1-2, with D hard to call. Trimming left V 2 bases short and J 8 bases short, with 7 bases between. Germline CDR1 is SGHDT and CDR2 is YYEEEE. CDR3 size: 11 residues. The CDR3 reads CASSLREGYTF. In DNA, the CDR3 is TGTGCCAGCAGCTTAAGAGAAGGCTACACCTTC. Drawing the rest from reference TRBV5-6 and TRBJ1-2, the complete variable domain is DAGVTQSPTHLIKTRGQQVTLRCSPKSGHDTVSWYQQALGQGPQFIFQYYEEEERQRGNFPDRFSGHQFPNYSSELNVNALLLGDSALYLCASSLREGYTFGSGTRLTVV.

This clone was seen at least ten times. The chain joins TRBV30 to TRBJ1-5, with 9 bases aligning to TRBD1. The CDR3 consists of 13 residues. CDR1 and CDR2 from the germline V gene are GTSNPN and SVGIG (reference sequence). With V trimmed by 5 bases and J by 5 bases, 4 bases remained unmatched. The CDR3: CAWGTGFDQPQHF. As DNA, the CDR3 is TGTGCCTGGGGGACAGGGTTCGATCAGCCCCAGCATTTT.

The chain recombines TRBV5-1 with TRBJ1-1; D call uncertain. This CDR3 has 11 amino acids. Germline V gives CDR1 SGHRS, CDR2 YFSETQ. The V end lost 5 bases, the J end lost 7 bases, and 9 bases lay between the germline ends. CDR3 nucleotides: TGCGCCAGCAGGGTGGGCGATGAAGCTTTCTTT. Translating it yields CASRVGDEAFF.

The gene calls are TRBV3-1 (or the pseudogene TRBV3-2) and TRBJ2-5; D not resolved. CDR1 is LGHDT and CDR2 is YNNKEL in the germline V gene (reference sequence). This CDR3 spans 13 amino acids. The ends were cut back, 4 bases at V and 2 bases at J, with 8 bases in the middle. The DNA of the CDR3 is TGTGCCAGCAGCCCCGACACACAAGAGACCCAGTACTTC. Its translation is CASSPDTQETQYF.

The CDR3 DNA reads as TGTGCCAGCAGCGAAGACGGAGGACCGGACGGGGGCTACACCTTC. Translating gives CASSEDGGPDGGYTF. This chain uses TRBV9 with TRBJ1-2; the D is unclear. The CDR3 extends over 15 amino acids. Deletions cut 3 bases from V and 8 bases from J, with 20 bases between. Germline CDR1 and CDR2: SGDLS and YYNGEE.

This clone was seen a single time. The genes are TRBV6-5 and TRBJ2-1; 8 bases align to TRBD2. Germline V lookup: CDR1 MNHEY, CDR2 SVGAGI. The CDR3 length is 16 residues. The V and J ends lost 0 bases and 2 bases, in that order; junction bases with no gene match: 3. The DNA for the CDR3 is TGTGCCAGCAGTTACTCTAGCGGGATTACCTACAATGAGCAGTTCTTC. This gives the protein CASSYSSGITYNEQFF.

This clone was seen at least ten times. The V call is TRBV10-1, the J call TRBJ1-3; D perhaps matches TRBD1 (6 bases). Trimming removed 0 bases at V and 3 bases at J, with 18 bases between. Germline lookup yields CDR1 WNHNN and CDR2 SYGVQD (reference sequence). This CDR3 comprises 18 residues. The CDR3 sequence: CASSESNLPTGRGNTIYF. The CDR3 DNA reads as TGCGCCAGCAGTGAGTCGAATCTACCGACAGGACGTGGAAACACCATATATTTT.

V and J are TRBV7-9 and TRBJ2-1, with 9 bases lining up with TRBD2. Germline V gives CDR1 SEHNR, CDR2 FQNEAQ (reference sequence). The CDR3 consists of 15 residues. With V trimmed by 5 bases and J by 10 bases, 12 bases remained unmatched. As DNA, the CDR3 is TGTGCCAGCAGCCCGAGCGGGAGGTCCGGCACAGAGCAGTTCTTC. It translates to CASSPSGRSGTEQFF.

The chain is built from TRBV19 and TRBJ2-2; a possible D gene is TRBD1 (5 bases). The germline V gene has CDR1 LNHDA and CDR2 SQIVND (reference sequence). Trimming removed 2 bases at V and 3 bases at J, with 10 bases between. CDR3 length: 15 amino acids. CDR3 DNA sequence: TGTGCCAGTAGTATACGACAGATGCACACCGGGGAGCTGTTTTTT. Translating it yields CASSIRQMHTGELFF.

The chain links TRBV10-1 to TRBJ2-3; 8 bases are shared with TRBD2. Germline CDR1 and CDR2: WNHNN and SYGVQD (reference sequence). V was clipped by 7 bases and J by 6 bases; unmatched bases: 6. The CDR3 loop spans 13 amino acids. The CDR3 reads CASNGRAGDTQYF. Written as DNA, the CDR3 is TGCGCCAGCAACGGGAGGGCCGGGGATACGCAGTATTTT.

This rearrangement joins TRBV2 to TRBJ2-2, with D possibly TRBD2 on 6 matching bases. Germline V gene sequence: CDR1 SNHLY, CDR2 FYNNEI. Trimming removed 6 bases at V and 4 bases at J, with 9 bases between. CDR3 size: 13 residues. The CDR3 bases are TGTGCCAGCAGGCGGGGAACCACCGGGGAGCTGTTTTTT. This encodes CASRRGTTGELFF.

This clone was seen once. This rearrangement joins TRBV7-2 to TRBJ2-1; 12 bases are a match to TRBD2. Looked up from germline, CDR1 is SGHTA and CDR2 is FQGNSA. The V gene end was trimmed by 5 bases and the J gene end by 7 bases; junction bases not matched to a gene: 6. The CDR3 covers 15 residues. The CDR3 spells CASSPLAGGRNEQFF. The DNA of the CDR3 is TGTGCCAGCAGCCCTCTAGCGGGAGGGAGGAATGAGCAGTTCTTC.

The V gene is TRBV5-1, the J gene TRBJ2-3, with TRBD2 identical over 7 bases. V gave up 2 bases and J gave up 3 bases; unmatched junction bases: 0. The germline CDR1 and CDR2 sequences are SGHRS and YFSETQ. This CDR3 contains 13 residues. DNA for the CDR3: TGCGCCAGCAGCTTAGCGGGAACAGATACGCAGTATTTT. Translated: CASSLAGTDTQYF.

V gene TRBV5-1 combines with J gene TRBJ2-7, with D maybe TRBD1 (5 bases). CDR3 length: 15 residues. Trimming removed 2 bases from V and 0 bases from J, with 12 bases in between. Germline V gene lookup returns CDR1 SGHRS and CDR2 YFSETQ. In DNA form, the CDR3 reads TGCGCCAGCAGCTTCCAGGGCAGTCTCTCCTACGAGCAGTACTTC. Residues: CASSFQGSLSYEQYF.